Listed below are T cell receptor beta chains from one sample, sequenced in a study of post-analysis software for immune sequencing data. From the PCR reads, TCRdb called clonotypes with MiXCR, one entry per CDR3 protein. The repertoire consists of 650,000 to 900,000 distinct CDR3 sequences, with around 46% occurring once and the leading ten covering roughly 4.5%. The sequencing sample was made of blood. All receptors derive from a girl aged 10-17 years with multiple sclerosis. Each CDR3 is given with its conserved first and last residue. The D gene is left open where the match is weak. Only some rows state a clone size, as once, few, many or a class for expanded clones.

D gene	V gene	clone size	J gene	CDR3 protein	CDR3 DNA
NA	TRBV12-3/TRBV12-4	many	TRBJ2-5	CASSRAVQETQYF	TGTGCCAGCAGTCGGGCGGTACAAGAGACCCAGTACTTC
NA	TRBV10-2	few	TRBJ2-7	CASSTWTASYEQYF	TGCGCCAGCAGTACATGGACGGCAAGCTACGAGCAGTACTTC
NA	TRBV12-3/TRBV12-4	few	TRBJ1-2	CASSFGAVPSYGYTF	TGTGCCAGCAGTTTCGGGGCAGTCCCCTCCTATGGCTACACCTTC
NA	TRBV19	NA	TRBJ2-5	CASTGTNQETQYF	TGTGCCAGTACTGGGACAAATCAAGAGACCCAGTACTTC
NA	TRBV5-1	NA	TRBJ2-5	CASSSGRPLETQYF	TGCGCCAGCAGCTCGGGAAGGCCCTTAGAGACCCAGTACTTC
TRBD2	TRBV20-1	NA	TRBJ2-7	CSASGVASGSYEQYF	TGCAGTGCCAGCGGGGTGGCCAGCGGGAGCTACGAGCAGTACTTC
TRBD1	TRBV20-1	few	TRBJ2-1	CSAERATGDNEQFF	TGCAGTGCTGAGAGAGCGACAGGGGACAATGAGCAGTTCTTC
TRBD1	TRBV15	NA	TRBJ2-7	CATSRAPGTGFSYEQYF	TGTGCCACCAGCAGAGCCCCCGGGACAGGGTTTTCCTACGAGCAGTACTTC
NA	TRBV20-1	NA	TRBJ2-3	CSAGPAGTDTQYF	TGCAGTGCTGGACCAGCTGGCACAGATACGCAGTATTTT
NA	TRBV28	NA	TRBJ1-2	CASSDKTKSRMIYGYTF	TGTGCCAGCAGTGATAAAACAAAATCGCGCATGATCTATGGCTACACCTTC
NA	TRBV28	NA	TRBJ2-1	CASSFPRLENEQFF	TGTGCCAGCAGTTTCCCCAGACTAGAGAATGAGCAGTTCTTC
NA	TRBV7-2	few	TRBJ2-7	CASSPRLPPGEQYF	TGTGCCAGCAGCCCTCGACTCCCACCGGGGGAGCAGTACTTC
NA	TRBV4-1	NA	TRBJ2-3	CGGGAARSVDTQYF	TGCGGAGGGGGGGCCGCGAGGTCGGTAGATACGCAGTATTTT
NA	TRBV9	NA	TRBJ2-1	CASSVEGGRNEQFF	TGTGCCAGCAGCGTCGAGGGTGGGAGGAATGAGCAGTTCTTC
TRBD1	TRBV29-1	NA	TRBJ2-1	CSHEDRGTGDEQFF	TGCAGCCACGAAGACAGGGGGACAGGGGATGAGCAGTTCTTC
NA	TRBV25-1	NA	TRBJ1-1	CASSESKWRSSNTEAFF	TGTGCCAGCAGTGAATCTAAATGGAGGTCCTCGAACACTGAAGCTTTCTTT
TRBD1	TRBV29-1	few	TRBJ1-4	CSVKTGEGEKLFF	TGCAGCGTGAAGACAGGGGAGGGAGAAAAACTGTTTTTT
TRBD1	TRBV7-9	few	TRBJ2-7	CASSPGQYYEQYF	TGTGCCAGCAGCCCGGGACAGTACTACGAGCAGTACTTC
TRBD1	TRBV10-2	NA	TRBJ2-7	CASRTQTGEFYEQYF	TGCGCCAGCAGGACCCAAACAGGGGAGTTCTACGAGCAGTACTTC
TRBD2	TRBV2	NA	TRBJ2-1	CASSEAGGFYNEQFF	TGTGCCAGCAGTGAGGCGGGGGGGTTCTACAATGAGCAGTTCTTC
TRBD2	TRBV6-5	NA	TRBJ2-1	CASSYPSPREGWNNEQFF	TGTGCCAGCAGTTACCCTTCTCCGCGGGAGGGATGGAACAATGAGCAGTTCTTC
TRBD1	TRBV12-3/TRBV12-4	NA	TRBJ2-5	CASSLAPQGQETQYF	TGTGCCAGCAGTTTAGCCCCACAGGGGCAAGAGACCCAGTACTTC
TRBD2	TRBV2	NA	TRBJ2-4	CASRGGDSLEQYF	TGTGCCAGCAGGGGGGGGGACTCCCTGGAGCAGTACTTC
NA	TRBV1	few	TRBJ1-2	CTSSQRWGCRRVGYTF	TGCACCAGCAGCCAAAGGTGGGGGTGCAGAAGGGTTGGCTACACCTTC